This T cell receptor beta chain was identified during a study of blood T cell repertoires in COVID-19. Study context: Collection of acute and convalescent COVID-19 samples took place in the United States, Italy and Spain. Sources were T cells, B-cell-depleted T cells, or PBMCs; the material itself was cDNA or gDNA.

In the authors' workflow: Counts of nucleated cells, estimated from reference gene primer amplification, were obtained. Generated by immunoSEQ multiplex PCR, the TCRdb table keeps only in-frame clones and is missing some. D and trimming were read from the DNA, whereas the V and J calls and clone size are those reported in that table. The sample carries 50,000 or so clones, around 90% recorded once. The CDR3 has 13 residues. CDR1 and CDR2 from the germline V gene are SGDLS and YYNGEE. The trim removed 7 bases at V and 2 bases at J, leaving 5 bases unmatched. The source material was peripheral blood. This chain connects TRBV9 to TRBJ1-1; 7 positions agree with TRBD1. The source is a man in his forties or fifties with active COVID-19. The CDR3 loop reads CASGGGGNTEAFF. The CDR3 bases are TGTGCCAGCGGTGGAGGGGGCAACACTGAAGCTTTCTTT.